These 26 T cell receptor beta chains share one sample of origin, sequenced in a study of shared clonotypes between healthy human individuals. Assay used: immunoSEQ multiplex PCR; TCRdb lists only in-frame clones, some missing. The sample yields more than 2,000,000 clones, around nine tenths seen once. Sequenced sample: naive CD4+ T cells sorted from blood. The subset is: CD45RA+ positively selected. These receptors were taken from a man in his late teens or twenties in good health.

J is TRBJ2-7 and V is TRBV4-1; 9 positions match TRBD1. CDR1 MGHRA and CDR2 YSYEKL come from the germline V gene. The CDR3 length is 16 residues. V shed 3 bases, J shed 5 bases, and the junction held 11 bases outside the gene matches. CDR3 residues: CASSQDPGQGSNEQYF. For the CDR3, the DNA is TGCGCCAGCAGCCAGGACCCGGGACAGGGTTCAAACGAGCAGTACTTC.

This clone has just one count. The rearrangement links TRBV19 to TRBJ2-3, with D possibly being TRBD2 (6 bases). The CDR3 loop spans 14 amino acids. V gave up 6 bases and J gave up 2 bases, with 12 bases separating them. Germline loops: CDR1 LNHDA, CDR2 SQIVND (reference sequence). CDR3 DNA sequence: TGTGCCAGTAGCGTCATGGACTACACAGATACGCAGTATTTT. This gives the protein CASSVMDYTDTQYF. The entire variable domain, with the rest obtained from reference TRBV19 and TRBJ2-3, is as follows: DGGITQSPKYLFRKEGQNVTLSCEQNLNHDAMYWYRQDPGQGLRLIYYSQIVNDFQKGDIAEGYSVSREKKESFPLTVTSAQKNPTAFYLCASSVMDYTDTQYFGPGTRLTVL.

CDR3 residues: CASSVELAGVRNEQFF. The CDR3 DNA is TGTGCCAGCAGCGTAGAGTTAGCGGGAGTTCGCAATGAGCAGTTCTTC. J is TRBJ2-1 and V is TRBV9, with TRBD2 identical over 9 bases. In germline, CDR1 is SGDLS, CDR2 YYNGEE. The CDR3 extends over 16 amino acids. J was trimmed by 6 bases and V by 0 bases; bases with no gene match: 7.

The chain is built from TRBV30 and TRBJ2-6, with TRBD1 matching 7 bases. CDR3 size: 16 residues. Trimming took 2 bases from V and 1 from J; bases not matched to a gene: 5. CDR1 and CDR2 from the germline V gene are GTSNPN and SVGIG (reference sequence). This CDR3 reads CAWSTGESSGANVLTF. DNA for the CDR3: TGTGCCTGGAGTACAGGGGAGTCGTCTGGGGCCAACGTCCTGACTTTC.

The gene calls are TRBV30 and TRBJ1-1; unclear D gene. Germline V lookup: CDR1 GTSNPN, CDR2 SVGIG (reference sequence). V was cut by 4 bases and J by 0 bases, with 12 bases left in between. The CDR3 consists of 14 residues. For the CDR3, the DNA is TGTGCCTGGAAAAGGAGTTACCTGAACACTGAAGCTTTCTTT. It encodes CAWKRSYLNTEAFF.

The chain uses TRBV20-1 and TRBJ2-5; D unresolved. The CDR3 is made up of 9 amino acids. CDR1 is DFQATT, CDR2 SNEGSKA, per germline (reference sequence). Between the trimmed V and J ends, which lost 8 bases and 1 base, there was a span of 2 bases. CDR3 nucleotide sequence: TGCAGTTCCCAAGAGACCCAGTACTTC. This encodes CSSQETQYF.

The V gene is TRBV19, the J gene TRBJ1-5; D not certain. The CDR3 runs to 14 residues. Per germline, CDR1 LNHDA and CDR2 SQIVND (reference sequence). V lost 7 bases, J lost 1 base, and 11 bases lay in between. CDR3 loop: CASTSRDSNQPQHF. The CDR3 region has the DNA TGTGCCAGTACCTCCCGAGACAGCAATCAGCCCCAGCATTTT.

V usage is TRBV18 and J usage is TRBJ2-7; 8 bases align to TRBD2. V lost 6 bases, J lost 2 bases, and 9 bases stayed unmatched. Looked up from germline, CDR1 is KGHSH and CDR2 is LQKENI. The CDR3 extends over 15 amino acids. The CDR3 nucleotides are TGTGCCAGCTCTCCAACTAGCGGATCTACCTACGAGCAGTACTTC. This sequence encodes CASSPTSGSTYEQYF.

V and J are TRBV5-6 and TRBJ2-3; D gene uncertain. The germline CDR1 and CDR2 sequences are SGHDT and YYEEEE. The CDR3 consists of 13 residues. Deletions cut 1 base from V and 4 bases from J, with 7 bases between. CDR3 nucleotide sequence: TGTGCCAGCAGCTTGCAGGTCCCAGATACGCAGTATTTT. Amino acids: CASSLQVPDTQYF. The full variable domain, rest sourced from reference TRBV5-6 and TRBJ2-3, is DAGVTQSPTHLIKTRGQQVTLRCSPKSGHDTVSWYQQALGQGPQFIFQYYEEEERQRGNFPDRFSGHQFPNYSSELNVNALLLGDSALYLCASSLQVPDTQYFGPGTRLTVL.

The genes are TRBV28 and TRBJ2-2, with D tentatively TRBD1 (6 bases). The germline CDR1 and CDR2 sequences are MDHEN and SYDVKM. CDR3 length: 14 residues. The V end was cut by 6 bases, the J end by 6 bases, with 14 bases between. CDR3 DNA sequence: TGTGCCAGCAGGGTGGACAGATTCTCCGGGGAGCTGTTTTTT. Translated, it gives CASRVDRFSGELFF. Full variable domain (remainder filled in from reference TRBV28 and TRBJ2-2): DVKVTQSSRYLVKRTGEKVFLECVQDMDHENMFWYRQDPGLGLRLIYFSYDVKMKEKGDIPEGYSVSREKKERFSLILESASTNQTSMYLCASRVDRFSGELFFGEGSRLTVL.

The rearrangement links TRBV7-9 to TRBJ1-4; a possible D gene is TRBD1 (5 bases). This CDR3 contains 13 residues. V shed 2 bases and J shed 7 bases, with 8 bases lying between them. Germline CDR1 and CDR2: SEHNR and FQNEAQ (reference sequence). Here the CDR3 reads CASSLTRAEKLFF. The CDR3 DNA reads as TGTGCCAGCAGCTTAACCAGGGCTGAAAAACTGTTTTTT. Based on the CDR3 plus reference TRBV7-9 and TRBJ1-4, the full variable domain is DTGVSQNPRHKITKRGQNVTFRCDPISEHNRLYWYRQTLGQGPEFLTYFQNEAQLEKSRLLSDRFSAERPKGSFSTLEIQRTEQGDSAMYLCASSLTRAEKLFFGSGTQLSVL.

Worth noting for this clone: Other DNA variants within this sample encode the same CDR3. The gene calls are TRBV28 and TRBJ2-2, with 7 nucleotides matching TRBD2. This CDR3 region has 15 residues. J was trimmed by 1 base and V by 8 bases; bases with no gene match: 7. CDR1 MDHEN and CDR2 SYDVKM come from the germline V gene. As DNA, the CDR3 is TGTGCCAGCGCTGGAGCGGGGAGGAACACCGGGGAGCTGTTTTTT. The encoded protein is CASAGAGRNTGELFF. The full variable domain, with the rest looked up from reference TRBV28 and TRBJ2-2, is DVKVTQSSRYLVKRTGEKVFLECVQDMDHENMFWYRQDPGLGLRLIYFSYDVKMKEKGDIPEGYSVSREKKERFSLILESASTNQTSMYLCASAGAGRNTGELFFGEGSRLTVL.

Worth noting for this clone: The sample has other DNA sequences that encode this CDR3 too. V gene TRBV4-3 combines with J gene TRBJ1-5, with 8 bases aligning to TRBD1. This CDR3 is 15 amino acids long. The V and J ends lost 0 bases and 5 bases, in that order; junction bases with no gene match: 3. Per the germline V gene, CDR1 is LGHNA and CDR2 is YSLEER. In DNA, the CDR3 is TGCGCCAGCAGCCAAGATAGGACAGGGTATCAGCCCCAGCATTTT. Its translation is CASSQDRTGYQPQHF.

The J gene is TRBJ2-1, the V gene TRBV11-2, with TRBD2 matching over 8 bases. Unmatched junction bases numbered 4, after V lost 5 bases and J lost 1 base. Germline lookup yields CDR1 SGHAT and CDR2 FQNNGV. The CDR3 loop spans 15 amino acids. This CDR3 is CASSRIAGSYNEQFF. In DNA, the CDR3 is TGTGCCAGCAGCAGAATAGCGGGATCCTACAATGAGCAGTTCTTC.

The V call is TRBV6-6, the J call TRBJ1-1; no reliable D call. This CDR3 is built from 14 residues. V was shortened by 7 bases and J by 4 bases, with 16 bases between the two germline ends. Germline V gene sequence: CDR1 MNHNY, CDR2 SVGAGI (reference sequence). The CDR3 protein is CASTADTLGTEAFF. DNA of the CDR3: TGTGCCAGCACCGCCGACACCCTGGGCACTGAAGCTTTCTTT.

This sequence joins TRBV5-6 and TRBJ2-7; TRBD2 aligns across 10 bases. The CDR3 runs to 16 residues. In germline, CDR1 is SGHDT, CDR2 YYEEEE. With V trimmed by 3 bases and J by 2 bases, 8 bases remained unmatched. As DNA, the CDR3 is TGTGCCAGCAGCTGGGCCGGGACTAGCGTTACCTACGAGCAGTACTTC. Translation: CASSWAGTSVTYEQYF.

The rearrangement links TRBV5-1 to TRBJ2-5; 7 bases fit TRBD2. The CDR3 runs to 15 residues. CDR1 SGHRS and CDR2 YFSETQ come from the germline V gene. V gave up 0 bases and J gave up 3 bases; unmatched junction bases: 5. CDR3 loop: CASSLALLAEETQYF. The CDR3 DNA follows: TGCGCCAGCAGCTTGGCCCTTCTAGCGGAAGAGACCCAGTACTTC.

The chain joins TRBV19 to TRBJ1-4; 8 bases are a match to TRBD1. Looked up from germline, CDR1 is LNHDA and CDR2 is SQIVND (reference sequence). The CDR3 spans 15 residues. Trimming took 7 bases from V and 3 from J; bases not matched to a gene: 7. CDR3 sequence reads: CASNTRQGSNEKLFF. DNA for the CDR3: TGTGCCAGTAACACCCGACAGGGGTCTAATGAAAAACTGTTTTTT. Full variable domain (outside the CDR3, taken from reference TRBV19 and TRBJ1-4): DGGITQSPKYLFRKEGQNVTLSCEQNLNHDAMYWYRQDPGQGLRLIYYSQIVNDFQKGDIAEGYSVSREKKESFPLTVTSAQKNPTAFYLCASNTRQGSNEKLFFGSGTQLSVL.

The CDR3 DNA follows: TGTGCCAGCAGCGGACCGGCGACAGGGCGCTCCTATAATTCACCCCTCCACTTT. This gives the protein CASSGPATGRSYNSPLHF. The chain uses TRBV9 and TRBJ1-6, with 7 bases that match TRBD1. Germline V gives CDR1 SGDLS, CDR2 YYNGEE. This CDR3 comprises 18 residues. The V and J ends lost 3 bases and 0 bases, in that order; junction bases with no gene match: 9.

This chain connects TRBV28 to TRBJ1-2, with a tentative D call TRBD1 (5 bases). Germline-derived CDR1 and CDR2 are MDHEN and SYDVKM. The CDR3 has 14 amino acids. Trimming took 3 bases from V and 4 from J, leaving 12 bases between them. The CDR3 is CASSLNRITYGYTF. In DNA, the CDR3 is TGTGCCAGCAGTTTGAACAGGATCACCTATGGCTACACCTTC.

This clone was found a few times. The chain recombines TRBV2 with TRBJ1-5; 9 bases line up with TRBD1. In germline, CDR1 is SNHLY, CDR2 FYNNEI. This CDR3 has 14 amino acids. The trim removed 7 bases at V and 7 bases at J, leaving 8 bases unmatched. In DNA form, the CDR3 reads TGTGCCAGCATTGGACAGGGGATAGGACAGCCCCAGCATTTT. It specifies CASIGQGIGQPQHF.

The rearrangement links TRBV7-9 to TRBJ2-5; 7 bases align to TRBD1. After removal of 10 bases from V and 5 bases from J, the junction contained 10 bases not matched to a gene. The CDR3 is 13 residues long. Germline loops: CDR1 SEHNR, CDR2 FQNEAQ (reference sequence). CDR3 bases: TGTGCCATTCCCTCAGGGGGTGGGGAGACCCAGTACTTC. As protein: CAIPSGGGETQYF.

This clone is a singleton in its sample. The chain recombines TRBV5-8 with TRBJ2-1, with D hard to call. V was shortened by 0 bases and J by 3 bases, with 13 bases between the two germline ends. CDR3 size: 16 residues. Germline CDR1 SGHTS, CDR2 YDEGEE. The CDR3 is CASSLALRSGYNEQFF. In nucleotides, the CDR3 is TGTGCCAGCAGCTTGGCCTTAAGGTCAGGCTACAATGAGCAGTTCTTC.

On this clone: One end of the junction varies from germline; a read error may be responsible. Other DNA sequences in the same sample also yield this CDR3. V gene TRBV4-3 combines with J gene TRBJ2-7; 8 nucleotides agree with TRBD2. Germline V gene lookup returns CDR1 LGHNA and CDR2 YSLEER. This CDR3 comprises 10 residues. Here the CDR3 reads CAERGLEQYF. CDR3 DNA: TGCGCCGAACGGGGACTAGAGCAATACTTC.

CDR3 in DNA: TGTGCCAGCAGTTCCCCAAGTTTAGCGGCGAACAAAAACATTCAGTACTTC. Its protein is CASSSPSLAANKNIQYF. This rearrangement joins TRBV28 to TRBJ2-4; tentatively, D is TRBD2 (6 bases). Germline V gene data show CDR1 as MDHEN and CDR2 as SYDVKM. The CDR3 has 17 residues. V was clipped by 4 bases and J by 3 bases, with 19 bases between them.

The V call is TRBV28, the J call TRBJ2-5, with D unclear. V shed 5 bases and J shed 3 bases, with 22 bases lying between them. CDR1 and CDR2 from the germline V gene are MDHEN and SYDVKM. The CDR3 is 17 amino acids. CDR3 sequence (DNA): TGTGCCAGCAGTCCCCGTCAGGATTCGCTGGGGAAAGAGACCCAGTACTTC. Its protein product is CASSPRQDSLGKETQYF.